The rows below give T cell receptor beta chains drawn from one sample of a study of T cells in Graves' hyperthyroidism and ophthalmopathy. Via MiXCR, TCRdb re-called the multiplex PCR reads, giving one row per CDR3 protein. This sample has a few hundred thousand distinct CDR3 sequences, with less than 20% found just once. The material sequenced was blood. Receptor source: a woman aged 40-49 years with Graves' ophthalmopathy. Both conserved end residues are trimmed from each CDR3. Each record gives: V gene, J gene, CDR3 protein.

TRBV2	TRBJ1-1	ASSQGLNTEAF
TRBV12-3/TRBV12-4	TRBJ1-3	ASSLYGGGSGNTIY
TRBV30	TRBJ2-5	AWSLETQY
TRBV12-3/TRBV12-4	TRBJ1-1	ASSLAENTEAF
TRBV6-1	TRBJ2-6	ASSGESTGANVLT
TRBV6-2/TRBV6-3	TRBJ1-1	ASRSESGLAF
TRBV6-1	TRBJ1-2	ASRTRDRALGKDGYT
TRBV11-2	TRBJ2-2	ASSFFRGQGITGELF
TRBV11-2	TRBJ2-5	ASSLSEGQY
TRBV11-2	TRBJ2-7	ASSLVRPGQRLGEQY
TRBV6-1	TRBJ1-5	ASSEGVRNQPQH
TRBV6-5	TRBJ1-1	ASSYSKSPRGTEAF
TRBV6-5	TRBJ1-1	ASSYVTGRITEAF
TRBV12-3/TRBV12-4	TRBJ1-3	ASSPRLGREWRNTIY
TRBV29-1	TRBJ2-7	SVSRTWGSEQY
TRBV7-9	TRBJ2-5	ASSQGQGHQETQY
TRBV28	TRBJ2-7	ASSPWTGSLSYEQY
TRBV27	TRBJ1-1	ASSPTGTRNSEAF
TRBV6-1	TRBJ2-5	ASSEGLAGVGETQY
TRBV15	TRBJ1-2	ATSTGDSYGYT
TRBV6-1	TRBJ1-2	ASSPGRGDGYT
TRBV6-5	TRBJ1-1	ASSYSTQGLNTEAF
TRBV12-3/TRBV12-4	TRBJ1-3	ARLRDMGNTIY
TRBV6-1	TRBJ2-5	ASMIAGGRQETQY
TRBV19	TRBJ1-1	ATEGDKSTEAF
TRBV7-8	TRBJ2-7	ASSYRGNEQY
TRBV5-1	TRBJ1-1	ASRGTGGMNTEAF
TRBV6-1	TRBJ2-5	ASTPTGEETQY
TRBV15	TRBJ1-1	ATSRPQLNTEAF
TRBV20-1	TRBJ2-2	SHRGLNTGELF
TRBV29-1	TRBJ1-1	SVEYAGGNTEAF
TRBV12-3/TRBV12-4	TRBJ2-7	ASSLGQGNVEQY
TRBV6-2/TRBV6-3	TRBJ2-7	ASRYERTGSYYEQY
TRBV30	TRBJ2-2	AWRLAGGYTGELF
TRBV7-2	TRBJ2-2	ASSLGGGGPGELF
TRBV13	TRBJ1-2	ASSRQGTGYGYT
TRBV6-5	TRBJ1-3	ASSRPTASGNTIY
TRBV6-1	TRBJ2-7	ASSPEQAIREYEQY
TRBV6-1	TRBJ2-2	ASRTGLVNTGELF
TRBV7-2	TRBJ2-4	ASSSTGAWDIQY
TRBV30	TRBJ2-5	AWSVDSLQETQY